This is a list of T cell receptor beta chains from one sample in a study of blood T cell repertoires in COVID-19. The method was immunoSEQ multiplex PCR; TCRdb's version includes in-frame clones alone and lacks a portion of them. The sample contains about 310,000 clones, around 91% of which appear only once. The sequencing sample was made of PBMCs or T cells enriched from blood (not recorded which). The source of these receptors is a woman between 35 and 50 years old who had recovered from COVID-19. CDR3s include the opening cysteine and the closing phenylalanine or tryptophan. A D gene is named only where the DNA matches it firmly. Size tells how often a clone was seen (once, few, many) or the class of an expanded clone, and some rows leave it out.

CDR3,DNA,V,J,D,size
CASSPRPGAYEQYF,TGTGCCAGCAGCCCCAGACCGGGGGCCTACGAGCAGTACTTC,TRBV11-2,TRBJ2-7,.,.
CASSQEVSGRSYEQYF,TGCGCCAGCAGCCAAGAAGTTTCAGGGAGGTCCTACGAGCAGTACTTC,TRBV4-1,TRBJ2-7,.,.
CAWSPSGLTEAFF,TGTGCCTGGAGTCCCTCAGGGCTTACTGAAGCTTTCTTT,TRBV30,TRBJ1-1,.,.
CASSPLDRADFNYGYTF,TGCGCCAGCAGCCCTCTGGACAGGGCGGATTTTAACTATGGCTACACCTTC,TRBV5-1,TRBJ1-2,TRBD1,.
CASTRTGDSNQPQHF,TGTGCCAGCACCCGGACAGGGGATAGCAATCAGCCCCAGCATTTT,TRBV9,TRBJ1-5,TRBD1,few
CASSLQGFYEQYF,TGTGCCAGCAGTTTACAGGGATTCTACGAGCAGTACTTC,TRBV27,TRBJ2-7,.,.
CASSLAGGDTGELFF,TGTGCCAGCAGCTTAGCGGGCGGGGACACCGGGGAGCTGTTTTTT,TRBV11-2,TRBJ2-2,.,once
CASSLESSGTSEQYF,TGTGCTAGCAGCTTAGAATCTAGCGGGACATCCGAGCAGTACTTC,TRBV7-7,TRBJ2-7,TRBD2,.
CASSIRDRGYEQYF,TGTGCCAGCAGCATCCGGGACAGAGGATACGAGCAGTACTTC,TRBV7-6,TRBJ2-7,TRBD1,.
CASSFRGAPYNSPLHF,TGTGCCAGCAGCTTCCGGGGGGCGCCTTATAATTCACCCCTCCACTTT,TRBV5-6,TRBJ1-6,.,.
CASSRVIDNEQFF,TGTGCCAGCAGCCGAGTGATAGACAATGAGCAGTTCTTC,TRBV14,TRBJ2-1,.,.
CASSLGGLGANVLTF,TGCGCCAGCAGCTTGGGTGGGCTGGGGGCCAACGTCCTGACTTTC,TRBV5-1,TRBJ2-6,.,.
CASSRIAGGSYNEQFF,TGTGCCAGCAGCCGGATAGCGGGCGGCTCCTACAATGAGCAGTTCTTC,TRBV5-4,TRBJ2-1,TRBD2,.
CASSLFLREGEQFF,TGCGCCAGCAGCCTATTTTTAAGGGAGGGTGAGCAGTTCTTC,TRBV4-1,TRBJ2-1,TRBD2,.
CASSLQAMNTEAFF,TGTGCCAGCAGCTTACAGGCTATGAACACTGAAGCTTTCTTT,TRBV7-9,TRBJ1-1,.,.
CASSIGRVYEQYF,TGTGCCAGTAGTATCGGCAGGGTCTACGAGCAGTACTTC,TRBV19,TRBJ2-7,.,.
CASSNPTGGGTGELFF,TGTGCCAGTAGTAACCCGACAGGGGGCGGTACCGGGGAGCTGTTTTTT,TRBV19,TRBJ2-2,TRBD1,.
CASSHTGYDYEQYF,TGTGCCAGCAGCCACACAGGGTACGACTACGAGCAGTACTTC,TRBV3-1/TRBV3-2,TRBJ2-7,.,.
CASSLAGGRDEQFF,TGTGCCAGCAGCTTAGCGGGAGGGCGGGATGAGCAGTTCTTC,TRBV7-9,TRBJ2-1,TRBD2,.
CAISESRGEQPQHF,TGTGCCATCAGTGAGTCGCGGGGGGAACAGCCCCAGCATTTT,TRBV10-3,TRBJ1-5,.,.
CASSPQTGTYEQYF,TGTGCCAGCTCACCTCAGACAGGGACCTACGAGCAGTACTTC,TRBV18,TRBJ2-7,TRBD1,once
CSVAGTGAGEQYF,TGCAGCGTCGCCGGGACAGGCGCGGGGGAGCAGTACTTC,TRBV29-1,TRBJ2-7,TRBD1,few
CASNPSRGTGELFF,TGTGCCAGCAACCCCAGTCGGGGCACCGGGGAGCTGTTTTTT,TRBV6-5,TRBJ2-2,.,.
CASSRGGTDTQYF,TGTGCCAGTAGCAGGGGAGGCACAGATACGCAGTATTTT,TRBV27,TRBJ2-3,.,.
CASSLEPAGMDAFF,TGTGCCAGCAGCTTAGAGCCAGCAGGGATGGATGCTTTCTTT,TRBV7-9,TRBJ1-1,.,.
CAISESTSGRVTTQYF,TGTGCCATCAGTGAGTCTACTAGCGGGAGGGTTACTACGCAGTATTTT,TRBV10-3,TRBJ2-3,TRBD2,.
CASSFLAERGEQYF,TGTGCCAGCAGCTTCCTAGCGGAAAGGGGCGAGCAGTACTTC,TRBV7-2,TRBJ2-7,TRBD2,.
CASSPGGVTGELFF,TGTGCCAGCAGCCCCGGGGGGGTTACCGGGGAGCTGTTTTTT,TRBV7-3,TRBJ2-2,TRBD2,.
CASSFFSRGFYEQYF,TGTGCCAGCAGCTTCTTCTCCAGGGGCTTTTACGAGCAGTACTTC,TRBV11-3,TRBJ2-7,.,.
CASSQEDRSSYEQYF,TGCGCCAGCAGCCAAGAGGACAGGAGCTCCTACGAGCAGTACTTC,TRBV4-3,TRBJ2-7,TRBD1,.
CASTIRDTFNYGYTF,TGTGCCAGCACTATCCGGGACACATTCAACTATGGCTACACCTTC,TRBV7-2,TRBJ1-2,.,.
CASSYTSSGGANEQFF,TGCGCCAGCAGCTACACCTCTAGCGGGGGGGCGAATGAGCAGTTCTTC,TRBV4-3,TRBJ2-1,TRBD2,.
CASSTDVPRSSPLHF,TGTGCCAGCAGCACCGACGTTCCGAGGTCTTCACCCCTCCACTTT,TRBV5-6,TRBJ1-6,.,.
CSVELAGVSYEQYF,TGCAGCGTTGAACTAGCGGGAGTGTCCTACGAGCAGTACTTC,TRBV29-1,TRBJ2-7,TRBD2,.
CASSFRRIAGNTGELFF,TGTGCCAGCAGCTTTAGGAGAATAGCGGGGAACACCGGGGAGCTGTTTTTT,TRBV7-3,TRBJ2-2,TRBD2,.
CASSQGGPNTEAFF,TGCGCCAGCAGTCAAGGGGGCCCGAACACTGAAGCTTTCTTT,TRBV5-1,TRBJ1-1,TRBD1,.
CASSVLAGGAYEQYF,TGTGCCAGCAGTGTACTAGCGGGGGGAGCCTACGAGCAGTACTTC,TRBV2,TRBJ2-7,TRBD2,.
CASSLGARGTGPSGELFF,TGTGCCAGCAGCTTGGGGGCTAGGGGGACAGGGCCCTCCGGGGAGCTGTTTTTT,TRBV5-6,TRBJ2-2,TRBD1,.
CASSLRLYGYTF,TGTGCCAGTAGTTTACGACTCTATGGCTACACCTTC,TRBV19,TRBJ1-2,.,.
CASSFRRADTQYF,TGTGCCAGCAGCTTTAGACGGGCAGATACGCAGTATTTT,TRBV7-8,TRBJ2-3,.,.
CASSPGLLTVYEQYF,TGTGCCAGCAGCCCGGGACTGCTAACCGTCTACGAGCAGTACTTC,TRBV9,TRBJ2-7,.,.
CASRQGLLLGNQPQHF,TGTGCCAGCAGACAGGGGTTGTTGTTGGGCAATCAGCCCCAGCATTTT,TRBV19,TRBJ1-5,TRBD1,.
CASSSYTSKQFF,TGTGCCAGCAGTTCCTATACTAGCAAGCAGTTCTTC,TRBV12-3/TRBV12-4,TRBJ2-1,.,.
CASSFTIFNRGPKLYEQYF,TGTGCCAGCAGTTTCACCATATTCAACAGGGGACCAAAACTTTACGAGCAGTACTTC,TRBV6-2/TRBV6-3,TRBJ2-7,TRBD1,.
CAGGGGGSGNTIYF,TGTGCCGGTGGGGGGGGAGGATCTGGAAACACCATATATTTT,TRBV28,TRBJ1-3,.,.
CSVGSGTANYGYTF,TGCAGCGTTGGATCCGGGACAGCAAACTATGGCTACACCTTC,TRBV29-1,TRBJ1-2,TRBD1,once
CASSLGATGWAENLFF,TGTGCCAGCAGCTTAGGGGCAACAGGTTGGGCTGAAAACCTGTTTTTT,TRBV7-2,TRBJ1-4,.,.
CASSLGQGPREQYF,TGTGCCAGCAGCTTAGGTCAGGGTCCCCGCGAGCAGTACTTC,TRBV13,TRBJ2-7,.,.
CATLTGGLTNYGYTF,TGTGCCACCTTGACAGGGGGCCTAACCAACTATGGCTACACCTTC,TRBV19,TRBJ1-2,TRBD1,.
CASSPVLGGTEAFF,TGTGCCAGCAGCCCCGTGTTGGGGGGCACTGAAGCTTTCTTT,TRBV7-9,TRBJ1-1,.,.
CASSLGVSGTTGETQYF,TGTGCCAGCAGCTTAGGGGTTAGCGGGACCACGGGTGAGACCCAGTACTTC,TRBV7-2,TRBJ2-5,TRBD2,.
CASLRDSQGEQYF,TGTGCCAGCCTCCGGGACAGTCAGGGCGAGCAGTACTTC,TRBV18,TRBJ2-7,TRBD1,.
CASSEGASTGELFF,TGTGCCAGCTCGGAGGGGGCATCCACCGGGGAGCTGTTTTTT,TRBV18,TRBJ2-2,.,.
CASSADRERGYTF,TGTGCCAGCTCAGCCGACAGGGAGAGGGGCTACACCTTC,TRBV18,TRBJ1-2,TRBD1,.
CASTPGTGRYEQYF,TGTGCCAGTACCCCCGGGACAGGGAGGTACGAGCAGTACTTC,TRBV19,TRBJ2-7,TRBD1,.
CASSPRGGSTEAFF,TGTGCCAGCAGCCCACGGGGGGGGAGCACTGAAGCTTTCTTT,TRBV5-6,TRBJ1-1,.,.